This TCR beta chain was recovered during a study of graft-versus-host responses after intestinal transplantation. On the study more broadly: Each of the recipients got a multivisceral, liver-intestinal, or isolated intestinal transplant. Every recipient had anti-thymocyte globulin induction and 2 to 4 years of tacrolimus plus steroids. Study-level findings and limits: GvH clones appeared in recipient marrow, some first in ileum or blood. The highest levels of circulating GvH clones went along with early declines in HvG clones after transplant.

With regard to this clone: Antigen unknown.

The V gene end was trimmed by 2 bases and the J gene end by 8 bases; junction bases not matched to a gene: 3. The CDR3 is 14 residues long. CDR1 is LNHDA and CDR2 is SQIVND in the germline V gene (reference sequence). Method: immunoSEQ multiplex PCR; TCRdb's copy keeps in-frame clones and lacks some. Of approximately 97,000 clones listed, roughly 91% were seen once; the top ten hold roughly 0.2%. V usage is TRBV19 and J usage is TRBJ1-6; 7 bases fit TRBD1. Sequencing was performed on unstimulated CD4+ T cells sorted from spleen or lymph node cells, taken before transplant. This clonotype was sampled from a human donor who was the organ donor for an intestinal transplant. DNA for the CDR3: TGTGCCAGTAGTATACTCGACAGGGATTCACCCCTCCACTTT. The encoded protein is CASSILDRDSPLHF.